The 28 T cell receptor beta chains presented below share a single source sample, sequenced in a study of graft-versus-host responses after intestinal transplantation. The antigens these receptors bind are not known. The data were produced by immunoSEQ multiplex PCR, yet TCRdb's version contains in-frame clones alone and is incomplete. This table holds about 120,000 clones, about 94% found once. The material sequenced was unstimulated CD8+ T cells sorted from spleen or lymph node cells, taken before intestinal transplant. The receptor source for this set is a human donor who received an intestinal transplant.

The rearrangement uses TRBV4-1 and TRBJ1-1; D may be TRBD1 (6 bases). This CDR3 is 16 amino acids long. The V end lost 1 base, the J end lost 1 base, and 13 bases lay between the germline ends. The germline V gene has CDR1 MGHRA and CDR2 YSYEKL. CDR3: CASSQGTGLANTEAFF. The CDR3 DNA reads TGCGCCAGCAGCCAAGGAACAGGGTTGGCGAACACTGAAGCTTTCTTT.

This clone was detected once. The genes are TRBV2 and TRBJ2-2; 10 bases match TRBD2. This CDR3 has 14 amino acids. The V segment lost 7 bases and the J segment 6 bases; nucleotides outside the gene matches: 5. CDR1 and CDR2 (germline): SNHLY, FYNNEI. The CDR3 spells CASIRAGGPGELFF. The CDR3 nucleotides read TGTGCCAGCATAAGAGCGGGAGGGCCCGGGGAGCTGTTTTTT.

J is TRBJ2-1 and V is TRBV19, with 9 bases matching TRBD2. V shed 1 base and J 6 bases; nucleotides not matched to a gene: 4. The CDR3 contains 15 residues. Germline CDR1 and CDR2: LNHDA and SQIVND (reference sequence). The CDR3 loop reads CASSIGLAEINEQFF. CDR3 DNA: TGTGCCAGTAGTATAGGACTAGCGGAGATCAATGAGCAGTTCTTC. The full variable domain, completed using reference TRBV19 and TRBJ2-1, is DGGITQSPKYLFRKEGQNVTLSCEQNLNHDAMYWYRQDPGQGLRLIYYSQIVNDFQKGDIAEGYSVSREKKESFPLTVTSAQKNPTAFYLCASSIGLAEINEQFFGPGTRLTVL.

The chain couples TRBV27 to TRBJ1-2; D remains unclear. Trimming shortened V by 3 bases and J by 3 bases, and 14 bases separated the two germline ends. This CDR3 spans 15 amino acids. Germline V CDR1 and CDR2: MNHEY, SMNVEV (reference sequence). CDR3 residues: CASSFTPRLDYGYTF. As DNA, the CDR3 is TGTGCCAGCAGTTTCACGCCCCGTCTCGACTATGGCTACACCTTC.

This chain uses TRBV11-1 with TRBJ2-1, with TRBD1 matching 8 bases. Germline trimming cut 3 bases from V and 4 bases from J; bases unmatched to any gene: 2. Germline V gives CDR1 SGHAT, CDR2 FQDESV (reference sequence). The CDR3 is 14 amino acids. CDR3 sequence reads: CASSLGTGYNEQFF. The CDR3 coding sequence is TGTGCCAGCAGCTTGGGGACAGGTTACAATGAGCAGTTCTTC.

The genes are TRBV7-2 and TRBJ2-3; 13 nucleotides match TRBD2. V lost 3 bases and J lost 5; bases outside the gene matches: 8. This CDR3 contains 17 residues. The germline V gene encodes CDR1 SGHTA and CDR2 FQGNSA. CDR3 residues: CASSLGLAGRGGDTQYF. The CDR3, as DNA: TGTGCCAGCAGCTTGGGACTAGCGGGAAGAGGTGGAGATACGCAGTATTTT.

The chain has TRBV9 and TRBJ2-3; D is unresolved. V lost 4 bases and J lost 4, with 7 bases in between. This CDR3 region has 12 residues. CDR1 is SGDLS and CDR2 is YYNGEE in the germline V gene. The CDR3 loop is CASSFNADTQYF. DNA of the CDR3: TGTGCCAGCAGCTTTAATGCAGATACGCAGTATTTT.

CDR3 coding DNA: TGTGCCAGCAGTTTTAGGTGGGGTAGGGGGACTAGCGGAAAAGAGACCCAGTACTTC. As protein: CASSFRWGRGTSGKETQYF. V and J are TRBV27 and TRBJ2-5; TRBD2 matches at 11 bases. The germline V gene has CDR1 MNHEY and CDR2 SMNVEV (reference sequence). V was clipped by 3 bases and J by 3 bases; unmatched bases: 15. The CDR3 covers 19 residues.

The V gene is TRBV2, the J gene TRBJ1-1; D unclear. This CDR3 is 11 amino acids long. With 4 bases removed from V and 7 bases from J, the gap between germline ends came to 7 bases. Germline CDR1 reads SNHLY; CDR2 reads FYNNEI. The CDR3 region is CASSGQSEAFF. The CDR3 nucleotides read TGTGCCAGCAGTGGGCAGAGTGAAGCTTTCTTT.

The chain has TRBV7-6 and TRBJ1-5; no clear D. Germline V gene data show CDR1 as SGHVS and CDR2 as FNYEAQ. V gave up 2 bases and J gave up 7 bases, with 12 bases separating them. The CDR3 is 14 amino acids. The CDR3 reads CASSLRVSRQPQHF. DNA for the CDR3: TGTGCCAGCAGCTTACGGGTTTCTCGCCAGCCCCAGCATTTT.

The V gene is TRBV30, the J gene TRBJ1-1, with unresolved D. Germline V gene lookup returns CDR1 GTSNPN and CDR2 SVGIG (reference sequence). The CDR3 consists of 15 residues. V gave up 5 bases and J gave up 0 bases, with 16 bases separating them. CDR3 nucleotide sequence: TGTGCCTGGGGCCCCCTCCCGGGATTGAACACTGAAGCTTTCTTT. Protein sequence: CAWGPLPGLNTEAFF.

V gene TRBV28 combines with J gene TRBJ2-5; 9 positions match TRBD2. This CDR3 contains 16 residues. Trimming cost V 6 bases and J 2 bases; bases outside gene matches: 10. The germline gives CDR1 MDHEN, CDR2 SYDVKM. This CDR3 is CASRLGTSRVQETQYF. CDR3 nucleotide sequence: TGTGCCAGCAGACTTGGGACTAGCCGGGTGCAAGAGACCCAGTACTTC.

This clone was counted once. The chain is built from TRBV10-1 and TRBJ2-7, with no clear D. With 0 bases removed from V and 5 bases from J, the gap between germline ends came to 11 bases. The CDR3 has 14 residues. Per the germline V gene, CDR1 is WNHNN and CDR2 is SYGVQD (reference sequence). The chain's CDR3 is CASSESGLGDEQYF. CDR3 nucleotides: TGCGCCAGCAGTGAGTCCGGCCTCGGTGACGAGCAGTACTTC.

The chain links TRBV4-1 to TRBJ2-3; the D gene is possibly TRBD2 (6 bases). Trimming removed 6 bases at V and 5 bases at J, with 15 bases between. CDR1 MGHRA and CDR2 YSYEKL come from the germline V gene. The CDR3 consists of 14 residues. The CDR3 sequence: CASRLLPGEDTQYF. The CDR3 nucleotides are TGCGCCAGCAGACTTCTACCGGGGGAAGATACGCAGTATTTT.

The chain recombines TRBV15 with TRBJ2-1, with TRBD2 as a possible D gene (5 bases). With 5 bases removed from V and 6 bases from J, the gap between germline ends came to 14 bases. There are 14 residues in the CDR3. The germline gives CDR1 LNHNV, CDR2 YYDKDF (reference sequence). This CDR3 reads CATSPPSRGNEQFF. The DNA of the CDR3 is TGTGCCACCAGCCCACCTTCCCGGGGCAATGAGCAGTTCTTC.

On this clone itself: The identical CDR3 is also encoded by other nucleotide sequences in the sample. The CDR3 is CASSLYNEQFF. Here the CDR3 DNA reads TGCGCCAGCAGCTTATACAATGAGCAGTTCTTC. The chain combines TRBV5-1 with TRBJ2-1, with D uncertain. The CDR3 has 11 amino acids. Trimming cost V 2 bases and J 4 bases, with 1 base left between them. CDR1 is SGHRS, CDR2 YFSETQ, per germline. Full variable domain (missing parts from reference TRBV5-1 and TRBJ2-1): KAGVTQTPRYLIKTRGQQVTLSCSPISGHRSVSWYQQTPGQGLQFLFEYFSETQRNKGNFPGRFSGRQFSNSRSEMNVSTLELGDSALYLCASSLYNEQFFGPGTRLTVL.

Written as DNA, the CDR3 is TGTGCCAGCAAACAGGGTTCTAACTATGGCTACACCTTC. It yields the protein CASKQGSNYGYTF. The J gene is TRBJ1-2, the V gene TRBV6-6, with D maybe TRBD1 (6 bases). The CDR3 runs to 13 residues. Between the trimmed V and J ends, which lost 7 bases and 0 bases, there was a span of 9 bases. The germline V gene encodes CDR1 MNHNY and CDR2 SVGAGI (reference sequence).

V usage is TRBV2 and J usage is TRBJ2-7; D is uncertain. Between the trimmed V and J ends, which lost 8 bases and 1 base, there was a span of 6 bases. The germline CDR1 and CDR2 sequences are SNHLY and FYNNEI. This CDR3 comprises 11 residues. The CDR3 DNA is TGTGCCAGCTTGTCATCCTACGAGCAGTACTTC. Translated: CASLSSYEQYF.

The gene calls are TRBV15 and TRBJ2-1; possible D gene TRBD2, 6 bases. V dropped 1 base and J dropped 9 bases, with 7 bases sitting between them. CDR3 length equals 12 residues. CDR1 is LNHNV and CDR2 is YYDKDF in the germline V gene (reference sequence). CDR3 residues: CATSRVGGEQFF. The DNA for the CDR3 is TGTGCCACCAGCAGAGTGGGGGGTGAGCAGTTCTTC.

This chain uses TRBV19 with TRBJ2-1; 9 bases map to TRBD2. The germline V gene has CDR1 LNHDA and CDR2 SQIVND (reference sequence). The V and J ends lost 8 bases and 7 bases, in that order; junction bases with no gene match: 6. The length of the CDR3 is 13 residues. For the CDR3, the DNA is TGTGCCAGTGATAGCGGGAGCGGGAATGAGCAGTTCTTC. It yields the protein CASDSGSGNEQFF.

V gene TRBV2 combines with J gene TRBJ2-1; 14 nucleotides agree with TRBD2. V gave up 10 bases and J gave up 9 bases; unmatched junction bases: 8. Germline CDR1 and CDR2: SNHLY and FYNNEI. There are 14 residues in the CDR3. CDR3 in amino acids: CATRTSGRSGEQFF. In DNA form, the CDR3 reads TGTGCCACTAGGACTAGCGGGAGGAGTGGTGAGCAGTTCTTC.

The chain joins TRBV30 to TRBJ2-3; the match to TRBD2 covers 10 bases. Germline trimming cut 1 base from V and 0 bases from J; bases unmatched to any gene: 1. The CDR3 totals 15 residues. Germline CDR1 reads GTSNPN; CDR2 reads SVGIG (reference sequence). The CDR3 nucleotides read TGTGCCTGGAGTGCTAGCGGGAGAAGCACAGATACGCAGTATTTT. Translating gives CAWSASGRSTDTQYF.

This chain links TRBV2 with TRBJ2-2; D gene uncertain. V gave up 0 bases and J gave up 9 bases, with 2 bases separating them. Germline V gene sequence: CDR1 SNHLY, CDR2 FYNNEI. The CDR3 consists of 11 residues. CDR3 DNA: TGTGCCAGCAGTGAAGCGTGGGAGCTGTTTTTT. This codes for CASSEAWELFF.

The CDR3 loop reads CASSFTGLLGQPQHF. The CDR3, as DNA: TGTGCCAGCAGTTTTACAGGGCTTCTGGGTCAGCCCCAGCATTTT. The chain employs TRBV28 and TRBJ1-5; D may be TRBD1 (6 bases). Germline lookup yields CDR1 MDHEN and CDR2 SYDVKM. The CDR3 extends over 15 amino acids. V shed 3 bases and J shed 6 bases, with 15 bases lying between them.

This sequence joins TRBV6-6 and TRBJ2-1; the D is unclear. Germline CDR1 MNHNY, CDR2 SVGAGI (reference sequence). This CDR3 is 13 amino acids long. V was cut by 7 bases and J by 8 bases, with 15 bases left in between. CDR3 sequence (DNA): TGTGCCAGCACCCTGGCTAGGACGGATGAGCAGTTCTTC. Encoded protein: CASTLARTDEQFF.

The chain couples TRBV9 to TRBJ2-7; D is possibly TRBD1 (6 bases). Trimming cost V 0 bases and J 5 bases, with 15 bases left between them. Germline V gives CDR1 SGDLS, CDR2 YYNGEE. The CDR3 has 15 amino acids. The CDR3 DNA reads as TGTGCCAGCAGCGTAGGGAGAAAGGGGGACCACGAGCAGTACTTC. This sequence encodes CASSVGRKGDHEQYF.

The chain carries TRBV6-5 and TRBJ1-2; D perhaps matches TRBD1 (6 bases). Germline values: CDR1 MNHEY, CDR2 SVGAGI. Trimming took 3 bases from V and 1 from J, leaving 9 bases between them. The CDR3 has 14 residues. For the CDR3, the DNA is TGTGCCAGCAGTTATGGGGGCGGTAACTATGGCTACACCTTC. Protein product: CASSYGGGNYGYTF.

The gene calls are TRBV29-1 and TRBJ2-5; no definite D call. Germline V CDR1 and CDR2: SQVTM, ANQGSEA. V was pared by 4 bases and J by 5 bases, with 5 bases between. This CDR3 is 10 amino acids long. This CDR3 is CSVARETQYF. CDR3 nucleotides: TGCAGCGTTGCTAGGGAGACCCAGTACTTC.